The clone carrying this T cell receptor (beta chain) qualifies as medium-sized (0.01 to 0.1%). The antigen remains undetermined. Measured with immunoSEQ multiplex PCR; TCRdb has only the in-frame clones, and not every one. The table includes roughly 13,000 clones, 75% to 85% detected once. V lost 1 base and J 5 bases, leaving 11 bases between the germline ends. This CDR3 is 14 amino acids long. CDR1 is SEHNR and CDR2 is FQNEAQ in the germline V gene (reference sequence). This record comes from a study of PD-1 blockade in classical Hodgkin lymphoma. Every patient experienced relapse after autologous stem cell transplantation, and brentuximab vedotin exposure varied. Broader study findings: According to reports, newly diagnosed patients had lower baseline TCR diversity than healthy donors, and relapsed/refractory patients had lower baseline TCR diversity still.

V usage is TRBV7-9 and J usage is TRBJ2-5; D is unresolved. Here the sequenced sample was peripheral blood mononuclear cells (PBMCs), taken before the second cycle of nivolumab. This sequence was found in a human donor with classical Hodgkin lymphoma. The CDR3 spells CASSLGGLWETQYF. The CDR3 DNA is TGTGCCAGCAGCTTAGGAGGTCTATGGGAGACCCAGTACTTC. Full variable domain (remainder filled in from reference TRBV7-9 and TRBJ2-5): DTGVSQNPRHKITKRGQNVTFRCDPISEHNRLYWYRQTLGQGPEFLTYFQNEAQLEKSRLLSDRFSAERPKGSFSTLEIQRTEQGDSAMYLCASSLGGLWETQYFGPGTRLLVL.